The 22 T cell receptor beta chains given below trace back to one sample, sequenced in a study of blood T cell repertoires in COVID-19. TCRdb keeps only in-frame clones here, not all; method: immunoSEQ multiplex PCR. Among 350,000 to 450,000 clones listed, 91% were seen once. The sequenced material came from PBMCs or T cells enriched from blood (not recorded which). These receptors came from a woman aged 40 to 55 who had been exposed to COVID-19.

This clone was seen just once. CDR3 DNA sequence: TGTGCCAGCAGTGAGCCCAGTAACTATGGCTACACCTTC. This translates into CASSEPSNYGYTF. The chain carries TRBV25-1 and TRBJ1-2; D unresolved. CDR3 length equals 13 residues. Germline loops: CDR1 MGHDK, CDR2 SYGVNS. V lost 3 bases, J lost 1 base, and 6 bases lay in between.

This chain links TRBV10-3 with TRBJ2-7; a possible D gene is TRBD1 (6 bases). Trimming removed 10 bases from V and 6 bases from J, with 19 bases in between. Germline CDR1 and CDR2: ENHRY and SYGVKD. The CDR3 has 13 amino acids. The CDR3 nucleotides read TGTGCCACCACGTTTCTGGGGGCGGGCGAGCAGTACTTC. Translated, it gives CATTFLGAGEQYF.

The DNA for the CDR3 is TGCAGCGTCCAGAGTGCAAGTCACGGGACACTCTCCTACGAGCAGTACTTC. It specifies CSVQSASHGTLSYEQYF. The chain couples TRBV29-1 to TRBJ2-7, with a tentative D call TRBD1 (6 bases). Per germline, CDR1 SQVTM and CDR2 ANQGSEA. V was cut by 6 bases and J by 0 bases, with 24 bases left in between. CDR3 size: 17 residues.

The V call is TRBV5-6, the J call TRBJ1-1; D is undetermined. Germline CDR1 and CDR2: SGHDT and YYEEEE. The V end lost 1 base, the J end lost 4 bases, and 17 bases lay between the germline ends. The CDR3 is 16 amino acids. The CDR3 coding sequence is TGTGCCAGCAGCTTGTTCGTCGAGGAACCGAGCACTGAAGCTTTCTTT. Amino acids: CASSLFVEEPSTEAFF. The full variable domain, its missing parts supplied by reference TRBV5-6 and TRBJ1-1, is DAGVTQSPTHLIKTRGQQVTLRCSPKSGHDTVSWYQQALGQGPQFIFQYYEEEERQRGNFPDRFSGHQFPNYSSELNVNALLLGDSALYLCASSLFVEEPSTEAFFGQGTRLTVV.

CDR3 residues: CASSLEWTSYEQYF. The CDR3 nucleotides are TGCGCCAGCAGCTTGGAGTGGACTAGTTACGAGCAGTACTTC. The chain combines TRBV5-1 with TRBJ2-7; 7 bases map to TRBD2. Germline lookup yields CDR1 SGHRS and CDR2 YFSETQ. The CDR3 consists of 14 residues. The junction had 4 bases not matched to a gene; V was cut back by 0 bases and J by 4 bases.

The chain joins TRBV7-9 to TRBJ1-5; 7 bases line up with TRBD1. CDR1 and CDR2 from the germline V gene are SEHNR and FQNEAQ (reference sequence). The CDR3 has 15 amino acids. Germline trimming cut 3 bases from V and 5 bases from J; bases unmatched to any gene: 7. CDR3 sequence reads: CASSLSTGVYQPQHF. The CDR3 DNA follows: TGTGCCAGCAGCTTGAGCACAGGGGTTTATCAGCCCCAGCATTTT.

This chain links TRBV5-4 with TRBJ2-1; the match to TRBD2 covers 7 bases. The CDR3 covers 17 residues. The V segment lost 0 bases and the J segment 0 bases; nucleotides outside the gene matches: 6. Germline CDR1 reads SGHNT; CDR2 reads YYREEE (reference sequence). The CDR3 DNA reads TGTGCCAGCAGCTTGGGAGGTGGCGGGAGCTCCTACAATGAGCAGTTCTTC. Translation: CASSLGGGGSSYNEQFF.

CDR3 sequence: CASSYGGALTDTQYF. In nucleotides, the CDR3 is TGTGCCAGCAGTTACGGCGGGGCGCTTACAGATACGCAGTATTTT. The chain links TRBV6-5 to TRBJ2-3; D may be TRBD2 (6 bases). Germline lookup yields CDR1 MNHEY and CDR2 SVGAGI. The length of the CDR3 is 15 residues. Trimming took 2 bases from V and 3 from J, leaving 12 bases between them.

Regarding this clone: One end of the junction fails to match germline, which may point to a read error. The chain couples TRBV7-7 to TRBJ2-2, with 10 bases lining up with TRBD1. The CDR3 has 15 amino acids. Germline-derived CDR1 and CDR2 are SSHAT and FNYEAQ (reference sequence). This CDR3 reads CASSPDRGPTGELFF. DNA for the CDR3: TGTGCTAGCAGCCCCGACAGGGGGCCCACCGGGGAGCTGTTTTTT. The full variable domain, in which reference TRBV7-7 and TRBJ2-2 provide the parts outside the CDR3, is GAGVSQSPRYKVTKRGQDVTLRCDPISSHATLYWYQQALGQGPEFLTYFNYEAQPDKSGLPSDRFSAERPEGSISTLTIQRTEQRDSAMYRCASSPDRGPTGELFFGEGSRLTVL.

The table lists this clone with a count of one. The sample holds other DNA sequences that translate to the same CDR3. The genes are TRBV5-1 and TRBJ2-7; D might be TRBD1 (5 bases). Trimming removed 1 base from V and 3 bases from J, with 8 bases in between. This CDR3 is 13 amino acids long. CDR1 is SGHRS, CDR2 YFSETQ, per germline. CDR3 sequence (DNA): TGCGCCAGCAGCTTGACAGGCAACTACGAGCAGTACTTC. Encoded protein: CASSLTGNYEQYF.

The chain links TRBV3-1 (or the pseudogene TRBV3-2) to TRBJ2-5, with TRBD1 identical over 10 bases. Per the germline V gene, CDR1 is LGHDT and CDR2 is YNNKEL (reference sequence). CDR3 length: 16 amino acids. V lost 2 bases, J lost 5 bases, and 8 bases stayed unmatched. The CDR3 DNA follows: TGTGCCAGCAGCCAATCCCATGACAGGGGGCGCGAGACCCAGTACTTC. This codes for CASSQSHDRGRETQYF.

V and J are TRBV4-1 and TRBJ1-3, with D unresolved. The germline gives CDR1 MGHRA, CDR2 YSYEKL. The CDR3 extends over 14 amino acids. Between the trimmed V and J ends, which lost 6 bases and 0 bases, there was a span of 9 bases. The CDR3 spells CASSRLGSGNTIYF. As DNA, the CDR3 is TGCGCCAGCAGTCGACTGGGCTCTGGAAACACCATATATTTT.

The chain combines TRBV10-1 with TRBJ1-1, with D possibly matching TRBD1 (6 bases). Trimming pared 4 bases from V and 3 bases from J, leaving 24 bases between. Germline V lookup: CDR1 WNHNN, CDR2 SYGVQD (reference sequence). This CDR3 is built from 18 residues. The chain's CDR3 is CASSGGKGGMRLDTEAFF. The DNA for the CDR3 is TGCGCCAGCAGTGGAGGAAAAGGGGGAATGAGGCTAGACACTGAAGCTTTCTTT.

This sequence joins TRBV6-5 and TRBJ1-2, with 8 bases aligning to TRBD1. The CDR3 loop spans 13 amino acids. Germline V gene data show CDR1 as MNHEY and CDR2 as SVGAGI. With 5 bases clipped from V and 12 bases from J, the junction kept 11 bases outside the gene matches. The CDR3 nucleotides are TGTGCCAGCAGTAACCCTGGACAGGGAGGTCACACCTTC. Its translation: CASSNPGQGGHTF.

The chain employs TRBV6-2 or TRBV6-3 and TRBJ2-2; D is possibly TRBD2 (6 bases). The germline V gene has CDR1 MNHEY and CDR2 SVGEGT. Between the trimmed V and J ends, which lost 3 bases and 5 bases, there was a span of 10 bases. This CDR3 has 14 amino acids. The CDR3 region has the DNA TGTGCCAGCAGTTATCGGGAGAGTACCGGGGAGCTGTTTTTT. It codes for CASSYRESTGELFF.

This clone was seen once. The gene calls are TRBV27 and TRBJ2-7; TRBD2 agrees at 13 bases. J gave up 3 bases and V 5 bases, and 7 bases lay outside the gene matches. Per germline, CDR1 MNHEY and CDR2 SMNVEV (reference sequence). This CDR3 spans 16 amino acids. CDR3 DNA sequence: TGTGCCAGCAGTCTCCGTGGGACTAGCGGGAACTACGAGCAGTACTTC. It encodes CASSLRGTSGNYEQYF.

This CDR3 reads CASSVGVGGTEAFF. DNA for the CDR3: TGTGCCAGCAGCGTAGGAGTGGGGGGCACTGAAGCTTTCTTT. The chain has TRBV9 and TRBJ1-1; perhaps TRBD1 as D (5 bases). The CDR3 is made up of 14 amino acids. Germline V CDR1 and CDR2: SGDLS, YYNGEE. V dropped 0 bases and J dropped 4 bases, with 10 bases sitting between them.

CDR3 in DNA: TGTGCCAGCAGTGAAGCATCAGTGTACCGATCACCCCTCCACTTT. It specifies CASSEASVYRSPLHF. The gene calls are TRBV2 and TRBJ1-6; D unresolved. V was clipped by 0 bases and J by 10 bases, with 13 bases between them. Germline CDR1 is SNHLY and CDR2 is FYNNEI. The CDR3 is 15 residues long.

V is TRBV5-1 and J is TRBJ2-4, with TRBD1 matching over 7 bases. This CDR3 contains 14 residues. V was pared by 4 bases and J by 5 bases, with 6 bases of the junction left unmatched. Germline loops: CDR1 SGHRS, CDR2 YFSETQ. The CDR3: CASSQVGQENIQYF. CDR3 sequence (DNA): TGCGCCAGCAGCCAAGTCGGACAGGAAAACATTCAGTACTTC.

This clone has ten or more counts. J is TRBJ1-4 and V is TRBV5-1, with D possibly matching TRBD1 (5 bases). This CDR3 comprises 10 residues. The V gene lost 6 bases and the J gene lost 14 bases, with 11 bases spanning the gap. CDR1 SGHRS and CDR2 YFSETQ come from the germline V gene. CDR3 sequence reads: CASIRVGLFF. DNA for the CDR3: TGCGCCAGCATCAGGGTAGGCCTGTTTTTT.

This chain uses TRBV30 with TRBJ1-6; D possibly corresponds to TRBD1 (6 bases). The V end was cut by 1 base, the J end by 5 bases, with 12 bases between. Germline CDR1 and CDR2: GTSNPN and SVGIG (reference sequence). CDR3 size: 15 residues. The chain's CDR3 is CAWSGSWTDNSPLHF. The CDR3 DNA sequence: TGTGCCTGGAGTGGGTCCTGGACAGATAATTCACCCCTCCACTTT.

This chain uses TRBV7-2 with TRBJ1-1; 8 nucleotides align to TRBD1. J gave up 4 bases and V 5 bases, and 9 bases lay outside the gene matches. In germline, CDR1 is SGHTA, CDR2 FQGNSA. CDR3 length: 15 amino acids. The CDR3 DNA is TGTGCCAGCAGCAACAGAATCGGGACAGGCACTGAAGCTTTCTTT. Its translation is CASSNRIGTGTEAFF.